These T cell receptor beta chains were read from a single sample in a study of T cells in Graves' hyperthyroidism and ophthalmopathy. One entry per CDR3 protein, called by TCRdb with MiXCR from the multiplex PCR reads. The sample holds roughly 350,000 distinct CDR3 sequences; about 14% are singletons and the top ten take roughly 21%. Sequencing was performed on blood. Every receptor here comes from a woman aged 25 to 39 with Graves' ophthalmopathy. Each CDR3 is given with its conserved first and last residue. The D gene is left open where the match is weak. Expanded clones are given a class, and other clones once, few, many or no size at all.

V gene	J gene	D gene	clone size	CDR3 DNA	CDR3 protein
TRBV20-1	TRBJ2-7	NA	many	TGCAGTGCTAGGCCGATGGTTTACTACGAGCAGTACTTC	CSARPMVYYEQYF
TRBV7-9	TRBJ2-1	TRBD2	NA	TGTGCCAGCAGCTTGGTTGGGCAGCGGGGGATCTACAATGAGCAGTTCTTC	CASSLVGQRGIYNEQFF
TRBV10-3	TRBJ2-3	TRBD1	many	TGTGCCATCAAACCGGGACAGGACCTCACAGATACGCAGTATTTT	CAIKPGQDLTDTQYF
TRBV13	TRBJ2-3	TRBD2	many	TGTGCCAGCAGCTTAAGGCGGGGGGGCCGGAGCACAGATACGCAGTATTTT	CASSLRRGGRSTDTQYF
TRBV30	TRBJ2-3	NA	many	TGTGCCTGGAGCATACAGAATACGCAGTATTTT	CAWSIQNTQYF
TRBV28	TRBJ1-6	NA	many	TGTGCCAGCAGTTACCCGGGGGGGCGAACATCACCCCTCCACTTT	CASSYPGGRTSPLHF
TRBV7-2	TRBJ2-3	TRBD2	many	TGTGCCAGCAGCTTAGCCAGCGGGGGGTGGGCAATCGATACGCAGTATTTT	CASSLASGGWAIDTQYF
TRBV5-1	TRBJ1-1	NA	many	TGCGCCAGCAGCCCCGGGACGTACCCATATGAAGCTTTCTTT	CASSPGTYPYEAFF
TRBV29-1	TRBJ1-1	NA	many	TGCAGCGTATCACCGTACGGACCTGGTATCCCTCTGAACACTGAAGCTTTCTTT	CSVSPYGPGIPLNTEAFF
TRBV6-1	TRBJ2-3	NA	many	TGTGCCAGCTCTCGGAGGGATACGCAGTATTTT	CASSRRDTQYF
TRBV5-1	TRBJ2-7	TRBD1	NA	TGCGCCAGCAGCTTGGCCGGCAGGGGGCGTATTCACTCCTACGAGCAGTACTTC	CASSLAGRGRIHSYEQYF
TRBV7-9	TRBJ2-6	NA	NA	TGTGCCAGCAGCTTGGTCGTGGACGGGGCCAACGTCCTGACTTTC	CASSLVVDGANVLTF
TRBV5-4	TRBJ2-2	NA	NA	TGTGCCAGCAGTCCCTATCAGGGTACCGGGGAGCTGTTTTTT	CASSPYQGTGELFF
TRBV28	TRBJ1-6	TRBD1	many	TGTGCCAGCAGTTTATTTGAGACAGGGGCTATCTATAATTCACCCCTCCACTTT	CASSLFETGAIYNSPLHF
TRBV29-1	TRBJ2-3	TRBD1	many	TGCAGCGTTGAAGGATCCCACCGGGACAGGTTTAGCACAGATACGCAGTATTTT	CSVEGSHRDRFSTDTQYF
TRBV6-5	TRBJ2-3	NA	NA	TGTGCCAGCAGTTACGGCAGTTTCACAGATACGCAGTATTTT	CASSYGSFTDTQYF
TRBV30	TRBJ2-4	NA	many	TGTGCCTGGAGTAGTCCCCTGGACTTTACAGAGCTAGCCAAAAACATTCAGTACTTC	CAWSSPLDFTELAKNIQYF
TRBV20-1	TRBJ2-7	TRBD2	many	TGCAGTGCTAGATTGGCGGGAGGGGCGTGGGAGCAGTACTTC	CSARLAGGAWEQYF
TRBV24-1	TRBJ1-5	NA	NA	TGTGCCACGTCAGGGGCGGGGTATCAGCCCCAGCATTTT	CATSGAGYQPQHF
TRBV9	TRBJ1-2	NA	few	TGTGCCAGCGGCCCCCGCCGGGGGGATGGCTACACCTTC	CASGPRRGDGYTF
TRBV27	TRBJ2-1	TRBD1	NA	TGTGCCAGCAGTTTTCGGGACAGCGACTACAATGAGCAGTTCTTC	CASSFRDSDYNEQFF
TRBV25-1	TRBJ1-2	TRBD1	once	TGTGCCAGCAGTAAACGGACAGGGGGCAGTGGCTATGGCTACACCTTC	CASSKRTGGSGYGYTF
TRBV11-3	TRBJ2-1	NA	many	TGTGCCAGCAGCCTAGGAGGGGATGAGCAGTTCTTC	CASSLGGDEQFF
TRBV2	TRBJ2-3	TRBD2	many	TGTGCCAGCAGTGATCAAAAGCGGGGGGCGGGGACGCAGTATTTT	CASSDQKRGAGTQYF